The T cell receptor beta chain under discussion was sequenced for a study of T cells after posttransplantation cyclophosphamide. Study-wide points: Tissue-infiltrating T cells from skin or gut overlapped little with blood T cells. Later post-transplant blood repertoires were often dominated by donor CD8+ memory clones.

This CDR3 is built from 13 residues. V lost 0 bases, J lost 3 bases, and 5 bases lay in between. Germline V gene lookup returns CDR1 SGDLS and CDR2 YYNGEE. Clones were read by immunoSEQ multiplex PCR, and TCRdb kept only the in-frame ones, dropping some. The table shows tens of thousands of clones, with about 90% occurring only once. Turning to this clone: Its antigen is unidentified.

This receptor was identified in a woman aged 45-65 years in good health and a related stem cell transplant donor. The chain carries TRBV9 and TRBJ2-3, with D possibly being TRBD2 (5 bases). The sequenced sample was PBMCs. In DNA form, the CDR3 reads TGTGCCAGCAGCGTAGGGGAGACAGATACGCAGTATTTT. It encodes CASSVGETDTQYF.